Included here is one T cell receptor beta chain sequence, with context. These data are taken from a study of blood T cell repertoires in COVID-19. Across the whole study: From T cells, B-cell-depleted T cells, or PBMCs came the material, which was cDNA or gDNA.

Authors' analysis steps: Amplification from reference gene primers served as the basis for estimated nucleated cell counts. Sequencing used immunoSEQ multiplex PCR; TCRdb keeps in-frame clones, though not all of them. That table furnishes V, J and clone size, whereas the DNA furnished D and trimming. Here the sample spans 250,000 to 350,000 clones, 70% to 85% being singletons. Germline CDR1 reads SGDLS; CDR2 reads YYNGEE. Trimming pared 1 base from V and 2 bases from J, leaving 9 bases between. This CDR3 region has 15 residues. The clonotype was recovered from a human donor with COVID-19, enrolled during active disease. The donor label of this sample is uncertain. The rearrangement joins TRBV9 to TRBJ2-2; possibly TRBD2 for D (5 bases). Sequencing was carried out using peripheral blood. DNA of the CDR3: TGTGCCAGCAGCGTACGAGACTATAACACCGGGGAGCTGTTTTTT. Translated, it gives CASSVRDYNTGELFF.